These 28 T cell receptor beta chains came from one sample sequenced in a study of regulatory T cells in long-lasting Graves disease. Time point meaning: newly diagnosed GD, antithyroid drugs for less than 3 months. From RNA extracted from PBMCs, the TCR library was made. Arm-PCR of CDR3 regions and iRepertoire HTBI primers were the basis on which TCR beta libraries were built. In TCRdb, the multiplex PCR reads were re-called with MiXCR into one record per CDR3 protein. Here the sample spans about 450,000 distinct CDR3 sequences, 16% being singletons. These data were likewise used in another study, on T cells in Graves' hyperthyroidism and ophthalmopathy.

The specimen was peripheral blood mononuclear cells (PBMCs), collected at new diagnosis, from a patient treated with antithyroid drugs. Receptors were obtained from a woman in her 30s with Graves disease.

The sample holds many counts of this clonotype. The CDR3 region is CASSVGSGIQETQYF. For the CDR3, the DNA is TGCGCCAGCAGCGTGGGATCGGGAATACAAGAGACCCAGTACTTC. V gene TRBV5-1 combines with J gene TRBJ2-5, with a possible D match to TRBD2 (5 bases). V dropped 4 bases and J dropped 2 bases, with 15 bases sitting between them. The CDR3 loop spans 15 amino acids. CDR1 and CDR2 from the germline V gene are SGHRS and YFSETQ.

This clonotype was picked up many times. CDR3 in amino acids: CASSPRQGANEAFF. The CDR3 nucleotides are TGTGCCAGCTCACCACGGCAGGGGGCGAATGAAGCTTTCTTT. The V and J genes are TRBV18 and TRBJ1-1; TRBD1 agrees at 8 bases. V lost 1 base, J lost 7 bases, and 5 bases stayed unmatched. The germline CDR1 and CDR2 sequences are KGHSH and LQKENI. The CDR3 covers 14 residues.

The rearrangement links TRBV7-9 to TRBJ2-5; TRBD2 aligns across 9 bases. The CDR3 is 15 residues long. CDR1 is SEHNR and CDR2 is FQNEAQ in the germline V gene (reference sequence). V lost 5 bases and J lost 4; bases outside the gene matches: 8. The CDR3: CASSTRAGGGETQYF. CDR3 DNA: TGTGCCAGCAGCACCCGAGCGGGAGGTGGAGAGACCCAGTACTTC.

The chain links TRBV15 to TRBJ2-1; 7 bases are shared with TRBD2. CDR3 length equals 15 residues. V shed 6 bases, J shed 2 bases, and the junction held 7 bases outside the gene matches. Germline values: CDR1 LNHNV, CDR2 YYDKDF (reference sequence). The CDR3: CATRGGRGTYNEQFF. The CDR3 DNA reads as TGTGCCACCAGGGGGGGGAGGGGCACCTACAATGAGCAGTTCTTC.

In its sample, this clonotype was seen a few times. This chain connects TRBV10-3 to TRBJ1-1; D perhaps matches TRBD1 (5 bases). The V and J ends lost 8 bases and 1 base respectively, with 23 bases between them. CDR1 is ENHRY, CDR2 SYGVKD, per germline. The CDR3 runs 17 residues. The chain's CDR3 is CAIQGGPGLGPNTEAFF. CDR3 sequence (DNA): TGTGCCATCCAGGGAGGGCCGGGTTTGGGGCCGAACACTGAAGCTTTCTTT.

The genes are TRBV28 and TRBJ1-6; D not resolved. The CDR3 runs 11 residues. Germline V gene sequence: CDR1 MDHEN, CDR2 SYDVKM. V dropped 6 bases and J dropped 9 bases, with 6 bases sitting between them. CDR3 nucleotides: TGTGCCAGCAGCGTCGGTTCACCCCTCCACTTT. Translated: CASSVGSPLHF. The full variable domain, completed using reference TRBV28 and TRBJ1-6, is DVKVTQSSRYLVKRTGEKVFLECVQDMDHENMFWYRQDPGLGLRLIYFSYDVKMKEKGDIPEGYSVSREKKERFSLILESASTNQTSMYLCASSVGSPLHFGNGTRLTVT.

The genes are TRBV6-1 and TRBJ2-5; perhaps TRBD2 as D (5 bases). Germline V gene lookup returns CDR1 MNHNS and CDR2 SASEGT. V lost 5 bases, J lost 5 bases, and 12 bases lay in between. This CDR3 is built from 13 residues. CDR3 nucleotides: TGTGCCAGCAGTAAACGGGGATTTGAGACCCAGTACTTC. This encodes CASSKRGFETQYF.

In this sample, this clonotype turned up many times. V gene TRBV2 combines with J gene TRBJ1-2; D call uncertain. Germline CDR1 is SNHLY and CDR2 is FYNNEI. This CDR3 has 12 amino acids. The V gene lost 7 bases and the J gene lost 6 bases, with 12 bases spanning the gap. The CDR3 here is CASTPSGDGYTF. CDR3 nucleotides: TGTGCCAGCACCCCAAGCGGGGATGGCTACACCTTC. Combining the CDR3 with reference TRBV2 and TRBJ1-2 gives the whole variable domain EPEVTQTPSHQVTQMGQEVILRCVPISNHLYFYWYRQILGQKVEFLVSFYNNEISEKSEIFDDQFSVERPDGSNFTLKIRSTKLEDSAMYFCASTPSGDGYTFGSGTRLTVV.

This clonotype was found many times. Compared with germline, one end of the junction differs, possibly owing to a read error. V is TRBV7-7 and J is TRBJ2-5, with D possibly TRBD1 on 6 matching bases. The CDR3 covers 14 residues. The germline V gene encodes CDR1 SSHAT and CDR2 FNYEAQ (reference sequence). The CDR3 here is CASSQQGLGETQYF. The CDR3 region has the DNA TGTGCTAGCAGCCAACAGGGTTTGGGCGAGACCCAGTACTTC.

This clonotype appeared many times. The CDR3 sequence: CASSLPPSGGYTF. Here the CDR3 DNA reads TGTGCCAGCAGCTTGCCCCCTAGCGGTGGCTACACCTTC. The rearrangement joins TRBV7-2 to TRBJ1-2; D unresolved. The ends were cut back, 3 bases at V and 7 bases at J, with 12 bases in the middle. The CDR3 is made up of 13 amino acids. The V gene's germline CDR1 is SGHTA and CDR2 FQGNSA.

This chain uses TRBV5-1 with TRBJ1-1, with 8 positions matching TRBD1. V trimming: 2 bases; J trimming: 1 base; junction bases outside the gene matches: 13. In germline, CDR1 is SGHRS, CDR2 YFSETQ. This CDR3 has 18 amino acids. CDR3 amino acids: CASSFMGGTGFTNTEAFF. The CDR3 nucleotides read TGCGCCAGCAGCTTTATGGGCGGGACAGGATTTACGAACACTGAAGCTTTCTTT.

The chain uses TRBV13 and TRBJ2-2; D gene uncertain. The ends were cut back, 5 bases at V and 6 bases at J, with 7 bases in the middle. CDR1 and CDR2 (germline): PRHDT, FYEKMQ (reference sequence). This CDR3 is built from 12 residues. The CDR3 is CASSHQAGELFF. The CDR3 region has the DNA TGTGCCAGCAGCCACCAGGCCGGGGAGCTGTTTTTT.

This clonotype occurred a few times. J is TRBJ1-1 and V is TRBV12-3 or TRBV12-4; 10 positions agree with TRBD1. The junction had 10 bases not matched to a gene; V was cut back by 3 bases and J by 3 bases. CDR3 length: 17 residues. The CDR3 DNA is TGTGCCAGCAGTTTTGCGATTGGGACAGGGGTCCACACTGAAGCTTTCTTT. Amino acids: CASSFAIGTGVHTEAFF.

This clonotype was seen many times. This sequence joins TRBV4-1 and TRBJ2-7; D is undetermined. CDR3 length: 16 amino acids. Germline values: CDR1 MGHRA, CDR2 YSYEKL. V lost 1 base and J 0 bases, leaving 13 bases between the germline ends. The CDR3 DNA reads TGCGCCAGCAGCCAAGGTCAAGTTGTTGACTCCTACGAGCAGTACTTC. It is translated as CASSQGQVVDSYEQYF.

This clonotype was observed many times. This rearrangement joins TRBV30 to TRBJ1-2; tentative D call: TRBD1 (5 bases). CDR3 length: 15 residues. V shed 3 bases and J shed 0 bases, with 14 bases lying between them. Germline V lookup: CDR1 GTSNPN, CDR2 SVGIG (reference sequence). The CDR3 spells CAWSPSGGSNYGYTF. The CDR3, as DNA: TGTGCCTGGAGCCCAAGCGGGGGATCTAACTATGGCTACACCTTC.

In this sample, this clonotype turned up many times. This chain uses TRBV6-5 with TRBJ1-5; D is possibly TRBD1 (6 bases). Germline V gives CDR1 MNHEY, CDR2 SVGAGI. This CDR3 spans 15 amino acids. Trimming stripped 0 bases from V and 1 base from J, with 7 bases between. The CDR3 loop is CASSYSRGSNQPQHF. In DNA form, the CDR3 reads TGTGCCAGCAGTTACTCGAGGGGGAGCAATCAGCCCCAGCATTTT.

The table lists this clonotype with many counts. This sequence joins TRBV20-1 and TRBJ2-3; 8 bases are shared with TRBD2. Per germline, CDR1 DFQATT and CDR2 SNEGSKA (reference sequence). The CDR3 has 17 residues. J was trimmed by 2 bases and V by 1 base; bases with no gene match: 11. The CDR3 spells CSARVGGGRQITDTQYF. For the CDR3, the DNA is TGCAGTGCTAGAGTTGGGGGCGGGAGGCAAATCACAGATACGCAGTATTTT.

This clonotype was observed a handful of times. The chain couples TRBV6-5 to TRBJ1-2; D possibly corresponds to TRBD1 (6 bases). V gave up 4 bases and J gave up 8 bases, with 17 bases separating them. Germline V gene lookup returns CDR1 MNHEY and CDR2 SVGAGI. The CDR3 loop spans 14 amino acids. In DNA, the CDR3 is TGTGCCAGCAGTTCCCCTCCCCCCAGGGGAGGCTACACCTTC. This translates into CASSSPPPRGGYTF.

This clonotype came up many times. The V gene is TRBV6-5, the J gene TRBJ2-7; D call uncertain. V gave up 3 bases and J gave up 2 bases, with 8 bases separating them. Looked up from germline, CDR1 is MNHEY and CDR2 is SVGAGI. This CDR3 contains 13 residues. CDR3 nucleotides: TGTGCCAGCAGTTATGGGTTCGCCTACGAGCAGTACTTC. This codes for CASSYGFAYEQYF.

This clonotype was detected only a few times. This chain links TRBV13 with TRBJ2-1, with 12 bases lining up with TRBD2. V was pared by 3 bases and J by 7 bases, with 4 bases of the junction left unmatched. Germline V CDR1 and CDR2: PRHDT, FYEKMQ (reference sequence). The CDR3 consists of 15 residues. In DNA form, the CDR3 reads TGTGCCAGCAGCTTCCAACTAGCGGGAGGAAATGAGCAGTTCTTC. Translation: CASSFQLAGGNEQFF.

As for this clonotype: A far more abundant clone sits one base away, making this likely a read error. This rearrangement joins TRBV7-2 to TRBJ2-3, with 8 bases fitting TRBD1. The DNA matches TRBJ1-1 better at its end, which makes the J call doubtful. The CDR3 covers 13 residues. CDR1 SGHTA and CDR2 FQGNSA come from the germline V gene. The DNA of the CDR3 is TGTGCCAGCAGCAAGACAGGGGACACTGGAGCTTTCTTT. Residues: CASSKTGDTGAFF.

This clonotype was observed many times. This sequence joins TRBV28 and TRBJ1-2; D not resolved. Germline CDR1 is MDHEN and CDR2 is SYDVKM. Trimming left V 5 bases short and J 8 bases short, with 15 bases between. The CDR3 length is 13 residues. The CDR3 reads CASSGWADGGYTF. CDR3 bases: TGTGCCAGCAGTGGTTGGGCCGATGGAGGCTACACCTTC.

This clonotype has only a few counts. The chain recombines TRBV7-6 with TRBJ2-1; 9 bases align to TRBD2. The CDR3 has 16 amino acids. Germline V gives CDR1 SGHVS, CDR2 FNYEAQ. Trimming cost V 0 bases and J 8 bases; bases outside gene matches: 8. CDR3 amino acids: CASSLAVAGEGDEQFF. CDR3 nucleotides: TGTGCCAGCAGCTTAGCTGTAGCGGGAGAGGGCGATGAGCAGTTCTTC.

CDR3 DNA sequence: TGCGCCAGCAGCGGAATAAGCGGGAGGGCCCTAGATACGCAGTATTTT. It specifies CASSGISGRALDTQYF. J is TRBJ2-3 and V is TRBV10-2; 10 bases match TRBD2. The germline V gene has CDR1 WSHSY and CDR2 SAAADI. CDR3 length: 16 residues. The V segment lost 6 bases and the J segment 5 bases; nucleotides outside the gene matches: 11.

This clonotype has a count of ten or more. This chain links TRBV20-1 with TRBJ2-2; 7 bases map to TRBD1. Germline trimming cut 5 bases from V and 3 bases from J; bases unmatched to any gene: 3. The CDR3 extends over 13 amino acids. Germline values: CDR1 DFQATT, CDR2 SNEGSKA (reference sequence). CDR3 DNA: TGCAGTGCTTCGGGACAGCACACCGGGGAGCTGTTTTTT. This encodes CSASGQHTGELFF.

The chain couples TRBV6-6 to TRBJ2-1; 12 bases align to TRBD2. Trimming took 0 bases from V and 16 from J; bases not matched to a gene: 13. This CDR3 region has 16 residues. Germline CDR1 MNHNY, CDR2 SVGAGI (reference sequence). The CDR3 nucleotides are TGTGCCAGCAGTTACTCGGGGTCTAGCGGGAGGGCCGGTGTCTTCTTC. Translated, it gives CASSYSGSSGRAGVFF.

This clonotype was counted between two and nine times. The chain uses TRBV28 and TRBJ1-6, with a weak D call TRBD1 (5 bases). Between the trimmed V and J ends, which lost 6 bases and 6 bases, there was a span of 18 bases. Per germline, CDR1 MDHEN and CDR2 SYDVKM. This CDR3 spans 16 amino acids. The CDR3 DNA reads TGTGCCAGCAGAATACCCCGGGACCTTAGTAATTCACCCCTCCACTTT. Translation: CASRIPRDLSNSPLHF.

This clonotype was counted a few times. The chain combines TRBV6-2 or TRBV6-3 with TRBJ1-1; the D is unclear. Germline CDR1 MNHEY, CDR2 SVGEGT. The V gene lost 3 bases and the J gene lost 0 bases, with 8 bases spanning the gap. The CDR3 length is 14 residues. The CDR3 nucleotides read TGTGCCAGCAGTTATTTTCCAGTGAACACTGAAGCTTTCTTT. Translated, it gives CASSYFPVNTEAFF.